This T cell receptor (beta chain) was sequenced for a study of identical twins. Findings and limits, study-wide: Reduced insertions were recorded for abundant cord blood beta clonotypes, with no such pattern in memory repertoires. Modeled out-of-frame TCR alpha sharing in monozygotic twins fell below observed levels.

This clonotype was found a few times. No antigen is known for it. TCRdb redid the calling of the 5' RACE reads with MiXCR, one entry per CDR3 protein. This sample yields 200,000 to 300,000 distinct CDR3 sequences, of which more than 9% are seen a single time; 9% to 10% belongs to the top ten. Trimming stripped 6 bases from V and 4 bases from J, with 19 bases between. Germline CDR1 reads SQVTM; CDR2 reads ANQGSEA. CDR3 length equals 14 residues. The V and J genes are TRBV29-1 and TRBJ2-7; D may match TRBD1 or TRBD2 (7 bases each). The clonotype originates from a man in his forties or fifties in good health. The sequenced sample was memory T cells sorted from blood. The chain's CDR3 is CSVGRQGESYEQYF. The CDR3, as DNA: TGCAGCGTCGGGAGGCAGGGGGAGAGTTACGAGCAGTACTTC.